The clone carrying this TCR beta chain was observed at least ten times. The library was built from about 370 ng RNA with molecular barcoded adaptors for alpha/delta and beta/gamma chains. In TCRdb, the reads were re-called with MiXCR into one record per CDR3 protein. The table lists about 39,000 distinct CDR3 sequences, approximately 15% of them singletons. This sample was included in a study of read filtering for tumor transcriptome and immune sequencing. Study information: Whole-transcriptome libraries were prepared after DNase treatment.

CDR1 SGHAT and CDR2 FQNNGV come from the germline V gene. The germline V and J ends were trimmed by 6 bases and 0 bases, with 12 bases remaining between them. The CDR3 loop spans 15 amino acids. This sequence joins TRBV11-2 and TRBJ2-1; the D gene could be TRBD1 or TRBD2 (5 bases each). The TCR was taken from a donor older than 35 with multiple myeloma. Sample: a population of CD138-negative cells sorted from bone marrow. DNA for the CDR3: TGTGCCAGCAGGTTGGGGGTGTACTCCTACAATGAGCAGTTCTTC. Translation: CASRLGVYSYNEQFF.